Following are 31 T cell receptor beta chains from one sample sequenced in a study of T-cell reconstitution after alpha-beta-depleted transplantation in children. Unique molecular identifiers were built into the TCRbeta library. TCRdb re-called the PCR reads through MiXCR, storing one row per CDR3 protein. The sample consists of about 600,000 distinct CDR3 sequences, roughly a tenth of them appearing once. Specimen: PBMCs from the stem cell graft donor, collected from the stem cell graft. The receptor set was obtained from a human donor who donated a stem cell graft to a child with acute myeloid leukemia.

In this sample, this clonotype turned up many times. The genes are TRBV9 and TRBJ2-7, with D perhaps matching TRBD1 or TRBD2 (5 bases each). This CDR3 comprises 13 residues. The V end was cut by 0 bases, the J end by 7 bases, with 11 bases between. The germline V gene has CDR1 SGDLS and CDR2 YYNGEE. CDR3 nucleotides: TGTGCCAGCAGCGTAGCGAATGGGGGAGAGCAGTACTTC. It is translated as CASSVANGGEQYF. The whole variable domain, remainder taken from reference TRBV9 and TRBJ2-7, is DSGVTQTPKHLITATGQRVTLRCSPRSGDLSVYWYQQSLDQGLQFLIQYYNGEERAKGNILERFSAQQFPDLHSELNLSSLELGDSALYFCASSVANGGEQYFGPGTRLTVT.

This clonotype appeared a few times. The gene calls are TRBV5-1 and TRBJ2-7; 10 nucleotides align to TRBD2. CDR1 is SGHRS, CDR2 YFSETQ, per germline. The CDR3 length is 15 residues. The V segment lost 3 bases and the J segment 6 bases; nucleotides outside the gene matches: 9. CDR3 nucleotides: TGCGCCAGCAGCTCAGCGGGAGGGACTGGGTCCGAGCAGTACTTC. Its protein is CASSSAGGTGSEQYF.

This chain links TRBV29-1 with TRBJ2-7; the D gene could be TRBD1 or TRBD2 (6 bases each). Deletions cut 7 bases from V and 0 bases from J, with 16 bases between. This CDR3 is built from 14 residues. Germline V CDR1 and CDR2: SQVTM, ANQGSEA. In DNA, the CDR3 is TGCAGCGGCAGGGGTAGCGGAGGCTCCTACGAGCAGTACTTC. This translates into CSGRGSGGSYEQYF.

The gene calls are TRBV29-1 and TRBJ2-2, with D possibly being TRBD2 (5 bases). CDR1 is SQVTM, CDR2 ANQGSEA, per germline. CDR3 length equals 15 residues. V lost 4 bases and J lost 0, with 12 bases in between. CDR3 loop: CSVAPTGTNTGELFF. The DNA for the CDR3 is TGCAGCGTTGCTCCCACCGGGACGAACACCGGGGAGCTGTTTTTT.

The chain couples TRBV20-1 to TRBJ2-3; the match to TRBD1 covers 8 bases. V gave up 0 bases and J gave up 2 bases; unmatched junction bases: 1. The V gene's germline CDR1 is DFQATT and CDR2 SNEGSKA (reference sequence). This CDR3 has 14 residues. CDR3 residues: CSARDQGATDTQYF. The CDR3 DNA sequence: TGCAGTGCTAGAGATCAGGGGGCCACAGATACGCAGTATTTT.

The table lists this clonotype with many counts. V and J are TRBV28 and TRBJ2-7, with TRBD2 matching over 13 bases. The CDR3 is made up of 17 amino acids. From germline, CDR1 is MDHEN and CDR2 SYDVKM. V was pared by 5 bases and J by 7 bases, with 14 bases of the junction left unmatched. CDR3 sequence reads: CASSPHTGLAGRNEQYF. CDR3 coding DNA: TGTGCCAGCAGTCCGCATACGGGACTAGCGGGACGAAATGAGCAGTACTTC.

A few counts support this clonotype. The chain has TRBV7-9 and TRBJ2-5; the D gene is possibly TRBD2 (6 bases). Trimming took 3 bases from V and 2 from J, leaving 7 bases between them. Germline V gene data show CDR1 as SEHNR and CDR2 as FQNEAQ (reference sequence). The CDR3 extends over 13 amino acids. The CDR3, as DNA: TGTGCCAGCAGCTTTGCGGGGCAAGAGACCCAGTACTTC. Its protein is CASSFAGQETQYF.

This sequence joins TRBV20-1 and TRBJ1-1; D not certain. The germline CDR1 and CDR2 sequences are DFQATT and SNEGSKA (reference sequence). The length of the CDR3 is 12 residues. With 1 base removed from V and 7 bases from J, the gap between germline ends came to 10 bases. The CDR3 sequence is CSARVMKGEAFF. CDR3 DNA sequence: TGCAGTGCTAGAGTAATGAAGGGTGAAGCTTTCTTT.

V usage is TRBV5-1 and J usage is TRBJ2-7; 7 nucleotides align to TRBD2. CDR3 size: 14 residues. J was trimmed by 5 bases and V by 4 bases; bases with no gene match: 9. Germline V gene lookup returns CDR1 SGHRS and CDR2 YFSETQ. The CDR3 here is CASSPEAGTNEQYF. The CDR3 DNA reads TGCGCCAGCAGCCCCGAAGCGGGGACTAACGAGCAGTACTTC.

This clonotype was found a few times. This chain connects TRBV6-5 to TRBJ2-7, with TRBD2 matching 16 bases. After removal of 3 bases from V and 5 bases from J, the junction contained 7 bases not matched to a gene. CDR3 length: 17 amino acids. Looked up from germline, CDR1 is MNHEY and CDR2 is SVGAGI. Here the CDR3 reads CASSYRFGTSGRDEQYF. In DNA, the CDR3 is TGTGCCAGCAGTTATCGCTTCGGGACTAGCGGGAGGGACGAGCAGTACTTC.

This clonotype appeared a few times. The CDR3 reads CSVSDRGAYEQYF. CDR3 coding DNA: TGCAGCGTTTCTGACAGGGGGGCCTACGAGCAGTACTTC. The chain recombines TRBV29-1 with TRBJ2-7; 9 positions match TRBD1. Germline V gives CDR1 SQVTM, CDR2 ANQGSEA. The V segment lost 5 bases and the J segment 2 bases; nucleotides outside the gene matches: 4. The length of the CDR3 is 13 residues.

V and J are TRBV20-1 and TRBJ1-1; a possible D gene is TRBD1 (6 bases). The length of the CDR3 is 16 residues. The V end lost 6 bases, the J end lost 0 bases, and 20 bases lay between the germline ends. Germline V gene data show CDR1 as DFQATT and CDR2 as SNEGSKA (reference sequence). In nucleotides, the CDR3 is TGCAGTGCGCCCGAAGGGGGTAGGGGTGTGAACACTGAAGCTTTCTTT. This sequence encodes CSAPEGGRGVNTEAFF.

The chain recombines TRBV20-1 with TRBJ2-2; TRBD2 aligns across 10 bases. Trimming at V came to 3 bases and at J to 5 bases, leaving 9 bases not matched to a gene. This CDR3 spans 16 amino acids. Germline V gene lookup returns CDR1 DFQATT and CDR2 SNEGSKA (reference sequence). CDR3 in DNA: TGCAGTGCTAGGCGGCTGCTAGCGGGAGATACCGGGGAGCTGTTTTTT. Translated: CSARRLLAGDTGELFF.

At least ten counts were recorded for this clonotype. CDR3 loop: CSARTSVNTDTQYF. CDR3 bases: TGCAGCGCTAGGACCTCCGTGAACACAGATACGCAGTATTTT. The chain links TRBV29-1 to TRBJ2-3; D gene uncertain. The V and J ends lost 7 bases and 2 bases respectively, with 16 bases between them. CDR1 and CDR2 from the germline V gene are SQVTM and ANQGSEA. The CDR3 covers 14 residues.

This clonotype was seen a handful of times. The chain uses TRBV29-1 and TRBJ2-7, with 10 bases matching TRBD1. Germline V gene sequence: CDR1 SQVTM, CDR2 ANQGSEA. The junction had 4 bases not matched to a gene; V was cut back by 6 bases and J by 2 bases. The length of the CDR3 is 13 residues. The CDR3 DNA is TGCAGCGTCCGGGACAGGGGTCCCTACGAGCAGTACTTC. This sequence encodes CSVRDRGPYEQYF.

The chain recombines TRBV20-1 with TRBJ2-1, with no clear D. The CDR3 has 14 residues. Germline CDR1 DFQATT, CDR2 SNEGSKA (reference sequence). With 2 bases removed from V and 0 bases from J, the gap between germline ends came to 8 bases. CDR3 loop: CSARKPNSYNEQFF. In DNA form, the CDR3 reads TGCAGTGCTAGAAAACCCAACTCCTACAATGAGCAGTTCTTC.

This clonotype was found many times. The genes are TRBV12-3 or TRBV12-4 and TRBJ2-4, with no clear D. Trimming left V 4 bases short and J 4 bases short, with 5 bases between. The CDR3 spans 12 residues. CDR3 sequence reads: CASSSGKNIQYF. Written as DNA, the CDR3 is TGTGCCAGCAGTTCCGGGAAAAACATTCAGTACTTC.

At least ten counts were recorded for this clonotype. One end of the junction varies from germline; a read error may be responsible. V and J are TRBV6-2 or TRBV6-3 and TRBJ2-3; 13 nucleotides line up with TRBD2. Germline-derived CDR1 and CDR2 are MNHEY and SVGEGT. The CDR3 runs to 13 residues. DNA for the CDR3: TGTGCCAGCAGTTCTCTACTGGGGACTAGCGGGGATTTT. It specifies CASSSLLGTSGDF.

This clonotype was picked up a small number of times. The chain is built from TRBV7-2 and TRBJ2-1, with D maybe TRBD1 (6 bases). This CDR3 comprises 12 residues. Germline V lookup: CDR1 SGHTA, CDR2 FQGNSA. The V gene lost 8 bases and the J gene lost 5 bases, with 10 bases spanning the gap. The CDR3 DNA reads TGTGCCAGCGGGGGCGGTAACAATGAGCAGTTCTTC. It yields the protein CASGGGNNEQFF.

This clonotype appeared a few times. The genes are TRBV20-1 and TRBJ2-1, with D unresolved. V shed 6 bases and J shed 6 bases, with 12 bases lying between them. In germline, CDR1 is DFQATT, CDR2 SNEGSKA (reference sequence). The CDR3 has 12 amino acids. The CDR3 is CSAVELSNEQFF. The CDR3 DNA reads as TGCAGTGCCGTCGAGCTTTCCAATGAGCAGTTCTTC.

This clonotype was seen ten or more times. The rearrangement links TRBV4-2 to TRBJ2-7; 7 bases agree with TRBD2. V lost 3 bases to trimming and J lost 0 bases; unmatched junction nucleotides: 5. The CDR3 is made up of 15 amino acids. In germline, CDR1 is LGHNA, CDR2 YNFKEQ. CDR3 loop: CASSQDGRSSYEQYF. The DNA for the CDR3 is TGTGCCAGCAGCCAGGACGGGAGGAGCTCCTACGAGCAGTACTTC.

This clonotype was recorded a few times. The chain combines TRBV20-1 with TRBJ2-7, with 7 bases matching TRBD2. The CDR3 is made up of 14 amino acids. The germline V gene has CDR1 DFQATT and CDR2 SNEGSKA (reference sequence). V shed 3 bases and J 5 bases; nucleotides not matched to a gene: 10. CDR3 bases: TGCAGTGCTAGTTGGTCGGGGGGTACCAACGAGCAGTACTTC. It translates to CSASWSGGTNEQYF.

This clonotype showed up just a few times. V gene TRBV30 combines with J gene TRBJ2-1; D possibly corresponds to TRBD2 (5 bases). The ends were cut back, 4 bases at V and 9 bases at J, with 13 bases in the middle. This CDR3 is built from 12 residues. Looked up from germline, CDR1 is GTSNPN and CDR2 is SVGIG (reference sequence). The CDR3 sequence is CAWTRGAGEQFF. The CDR3 nucleotides are TGTGCCTGGACTCGGGGTGCTGGTGAGCAGTTCTTC.

The table lists this clonotype with a few counts. The V gene is TRBV20-1, the J gene TRBJ2-1; D may correspond to TRBD1 or TRBD2 (5 bases each). With 6 bases removed from V and 6 bases from J, the gap between germline ends came to 12 bases. Germline values: CDR1 DFQATT, CDR2 SNEGSKA (reference sequence). This CDR3 contains 12 residues. The DNA for the CDR3 is TGCAGTGCCCCGGGACGGGTCAATGAGCAGTTCTTC. It codes for CSAPGRVNEQFF.

This clonotype has only a few counts. V and J are TRBV12-3 or TRBV12-4 and TRBJ2-1; 15 bases fit TRBD2. V shed 5 bases, J shed 10 bases, and the junction held 9 bases outside the gene matches. This CDR3 is 16 amino acids long. The CDR3 region is CASSLGLAGGPGEQFF. CDR3 nucleotides: TGTGCCAGCAGTCTCGGACTAGCGGGAGGGCCTGGGGAGCAGTTCTTC.

The CDR3: CASSLLGTTGLSSYEQYF. In nucleotides, the CDR3 is TGTGCCAGCAGTTTACTAGGAACGACAGGCCTTAGCTCCTACGAGCAGTACTTC. The chain employs TRBV28 and TRBJ2-7, with D perhaps matching TRBD1 (6 bases). V dropped 2 bases and J dropped 0 bases, with 20 bases sitting between them. The germline V gene has CDR1 MDHEN and CDR2 SYDVKM. The CDR3 runs 18 residues.

The chain combines TRBV7-8 with TRBJ2-1, with 11 bases matching TRBD1. The germline gives CDR1 SGHVS, CDR2 FQNEAQ. J gave up 5 bases and V 5 bases, and 11 bases lay outside the gene matches. CDR3 length: 17 amino acids. The CDR3 spells CASSPGQGGSTDNEQFF. DNA of the CDR3: TGTGCCAGCAGCCCGGGACAGGGGGGCAGTACTGACAATGAGCAGTTCTTC.

There are many counts of this clonotype. The rearrangement uses TRBV21-1 and TRBJ2-1; the listed D gene, TRBD1, was not tested against the DNA. TRBV21-1 is a known pseudogene. The CDR3 length is 18 residues. The CDR3: CASSSTRRRTSSYNEQFF. The CDR3 DNA is TGTGCCAGCAGCAGCACTAGGAGGCGGACGAGCTCCTACAATGAGCAGTTCTTC.

V gene TRBV12-3 or TRBV12-4 combines with J gene TRBJ1-4; 9 positions match TRBD1. The V segment lost 7 bases and the J segment 7 bases; nucleotides outside the gene matches: 13. This CDR3 has 16 amino acids. For the CDR3, the DNA is TGTGCCAGCACTACCCCTAACAGGGGGCGGGGTGAAAAACTGTTTTTT. Its protein product is CASTTPNRGRGEKLFF.

The V and J genes are TRBV28 and TRBJ2-7; D is perhaps TRBD2 (8 bases). CDR1 and CDR2 from the germline V gene are MDHEN and SYDVKM. V was trimmed by 7 bases and J by 3 bases, leaving 19 bases between them. There are 15 residues in the CDR3. CDR3 residues: CASTAHGGDSYEQYF. Here the CDR3 DNA reads TGTGCCAGCACCGCCCACGGGGGGGACAGCTACGAGCAGTACTTC.

This clonotype was seen a few times. The V gene is TRBV6-2 or TRBV6-3, the J gene TRBJ2-1, with 10 bases identical to TRBD2. V trimming: 6 bases; J trimming: 7 bases; junction bases outside the gene matches: 9. In germline, CDR1 is MNHEY, CDR2 SVGEGT. The CDR3 has 15 residues. This CDR3 is CASRPLAGVLNEQFF. In DNA form, the CDR3 reads TGTGCCAGCAGACCCCTAGCGGGAGTTTTAAATGAGCAGTTCTTC.